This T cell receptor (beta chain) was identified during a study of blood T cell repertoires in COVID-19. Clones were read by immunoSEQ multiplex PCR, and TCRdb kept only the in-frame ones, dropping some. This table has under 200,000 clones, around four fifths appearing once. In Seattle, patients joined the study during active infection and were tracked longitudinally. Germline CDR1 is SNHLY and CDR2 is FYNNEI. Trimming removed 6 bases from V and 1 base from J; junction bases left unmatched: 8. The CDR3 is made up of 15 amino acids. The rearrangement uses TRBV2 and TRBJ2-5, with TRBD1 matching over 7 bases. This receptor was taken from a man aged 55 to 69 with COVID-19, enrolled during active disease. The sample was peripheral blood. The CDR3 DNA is TGTGCCAGCAGACAGCAGGGACAGCGCCAAGAGACCCAGTACTTC. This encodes CASRQQGQRQETQYF.